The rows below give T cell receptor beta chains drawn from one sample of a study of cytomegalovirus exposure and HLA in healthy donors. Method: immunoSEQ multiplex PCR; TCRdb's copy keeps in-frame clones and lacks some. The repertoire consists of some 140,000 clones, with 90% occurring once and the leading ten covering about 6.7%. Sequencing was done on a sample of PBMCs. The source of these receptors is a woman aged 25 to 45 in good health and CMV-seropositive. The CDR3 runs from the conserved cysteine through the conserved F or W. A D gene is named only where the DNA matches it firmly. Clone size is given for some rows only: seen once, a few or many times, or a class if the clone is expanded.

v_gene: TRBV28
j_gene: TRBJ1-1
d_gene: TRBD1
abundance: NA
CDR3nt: TGTGCCAGCAGGGGGGGACAGGGGGGCACTGAAGCTTTCTTT
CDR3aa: CASRGGQGGTEAFF

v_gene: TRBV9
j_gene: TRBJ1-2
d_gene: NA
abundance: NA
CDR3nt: TGTGCCAGCAGCGTGGGCAGCCACTATGGCTACACCTTC
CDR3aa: CASSVGSHYGYTF

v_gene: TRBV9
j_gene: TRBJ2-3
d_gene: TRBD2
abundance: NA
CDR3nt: TGTGCCAGCACCGTTAGCGGGAGTCCCACAGATACGCAGTATTTT
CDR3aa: CASTVSGSPTDTQYF

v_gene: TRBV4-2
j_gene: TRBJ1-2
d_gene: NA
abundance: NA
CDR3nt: TGTGCCAGCAGCCAGGACCCCCGTGGCGGACTCTATGGCTACACCTTC
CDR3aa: CASSQDPRGGLYGYTF

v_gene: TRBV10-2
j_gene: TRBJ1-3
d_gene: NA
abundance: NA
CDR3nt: TGCGCCAGCAGTAGTAGCAGGGTCTCTGGAAACACCATATATTTT
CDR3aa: CASSSSRVSGNTIYF

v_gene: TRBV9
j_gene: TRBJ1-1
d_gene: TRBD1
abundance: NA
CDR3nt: TGTGCCAGCAGCAGATACGGGACAGGGGGGAACACTGAAGCTTTCTTT
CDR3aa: CASSRYGTGGNTEAFF

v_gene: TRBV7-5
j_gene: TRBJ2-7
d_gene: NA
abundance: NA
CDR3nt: TGTGTCAGAAGCTTGAGATTATCACAGGGATGGCACGAGCAGTACTTC
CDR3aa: CVRSLRLSQGWHEQYF

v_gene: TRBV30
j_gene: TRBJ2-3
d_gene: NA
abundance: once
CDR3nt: TGTGCCTGGAGTGTCTTCGAAGGGGATAAAGATACGCAGTATTTT
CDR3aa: CAWSVFEGDKDTQYF

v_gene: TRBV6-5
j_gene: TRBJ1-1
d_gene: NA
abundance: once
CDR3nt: TGTGCCAGCAGTTACTTCCCAGGGGCGCAAGCTTTCTTT
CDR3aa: CASSYFPGAQAFF

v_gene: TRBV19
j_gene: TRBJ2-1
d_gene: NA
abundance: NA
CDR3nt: TGTGCCAGTAGTATGGGATTTGAGGGTGAGCAGTTCTTC
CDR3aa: CASSMGFEGEQFF

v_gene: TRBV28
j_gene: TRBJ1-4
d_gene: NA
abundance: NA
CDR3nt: TGTGCCAGCAGTCCCATTCATGAAAAACTGTTTTTT
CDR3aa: CASSPIHEKLFF

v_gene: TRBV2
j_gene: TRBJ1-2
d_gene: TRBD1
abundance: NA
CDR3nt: TGTGCCAGCAGAGGGACAGGTCGGGACGGCTACACCTTC
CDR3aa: CASRGTGRDGYTF

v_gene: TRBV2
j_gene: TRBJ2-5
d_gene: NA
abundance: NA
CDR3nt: TGTGCCAGCAAGGGGAATTTAGGAGAGACCCAGTACTTC
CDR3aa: CASKGNLGETQYF

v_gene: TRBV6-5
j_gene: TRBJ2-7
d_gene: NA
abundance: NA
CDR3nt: TGTGCCAGCAGTCCAGGGGCTAGGGTCGAGCAGTACTTC
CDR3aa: CASSPGARVEQYF

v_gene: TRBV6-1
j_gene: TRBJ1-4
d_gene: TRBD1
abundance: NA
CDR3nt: TGTGCCAGCAGTTTAGAGACAGGGCTTAATGAAAAACTGTTTTTT
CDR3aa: CASSLETGLNEKLFF

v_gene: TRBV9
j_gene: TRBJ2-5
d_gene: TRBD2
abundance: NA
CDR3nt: TGTGCCAGCAGCGGAGCGGGGTACCAAGAGACCCAGTACTTC
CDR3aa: CASSGAGYQETQYF

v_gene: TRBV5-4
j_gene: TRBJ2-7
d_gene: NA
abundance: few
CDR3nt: TGTGCCAGCAGCTTGGGTGCGGGCACGCAATACGAGCAGTACTTC
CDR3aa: CASSLGAGTQYEQYF

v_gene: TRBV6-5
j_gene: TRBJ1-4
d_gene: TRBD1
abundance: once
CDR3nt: TGTGCCAGCAGTTATTTTTGGACAGGCGGAAATGAAAAACTGTTTTTT
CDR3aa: CASSYFWTGGNEKLFF

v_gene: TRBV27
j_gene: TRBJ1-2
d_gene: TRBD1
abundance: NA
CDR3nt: TGTGCCAGCAGTAACCCGGGACAGGGAAACTATGGCTACACCTTC
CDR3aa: CASSNPGQGNYGYTF

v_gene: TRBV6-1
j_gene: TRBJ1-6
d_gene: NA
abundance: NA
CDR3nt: TGTGCCAGCAGTGAGCTTTCGGGTTTTCGCTCACCCCTCCACTTT
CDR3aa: CASSELSGFRSPLHF

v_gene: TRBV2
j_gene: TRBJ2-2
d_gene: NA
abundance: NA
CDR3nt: TGTGCCAGCAGTAGTTTTGCGGGATTCGCCGGGGAGCTGTTTTTT
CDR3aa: CASSSFAGFAGELFF

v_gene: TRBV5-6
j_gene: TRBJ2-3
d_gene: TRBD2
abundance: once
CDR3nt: TGTGCCAGCAGCTCCGGGACTAGCGGGAGCCCAGATACGCAGTATTTT
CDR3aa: CASSSGTSGSPDTQYF

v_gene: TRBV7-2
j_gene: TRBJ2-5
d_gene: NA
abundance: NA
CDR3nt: TGTGCCAGCAGCTTAAACAGGGTAGAGACCCAGTACTTC
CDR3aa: CASSLNRVETQYF

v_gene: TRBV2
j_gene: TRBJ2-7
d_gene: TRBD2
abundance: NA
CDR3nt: TGTGCCAGCAGAGTAGCGGGAGGGACCTACGAGCAGTACTTC
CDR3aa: CASRVAGGTYEQYF

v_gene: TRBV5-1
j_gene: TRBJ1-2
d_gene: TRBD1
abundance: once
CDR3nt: TGCGCCAGCAGCTTAGGGACAGGGGGCGGCTACACCTTC
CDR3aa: CASSLGTGGGYTF

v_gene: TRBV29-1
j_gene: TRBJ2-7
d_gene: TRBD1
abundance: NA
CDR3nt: TGCAGCGTTGAAGTTTGGGGACAGGGGTCCTACGAGCAGTACTTC
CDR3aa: CSVEVWGQGSYEQYF

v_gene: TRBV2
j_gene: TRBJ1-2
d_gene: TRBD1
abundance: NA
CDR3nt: TGTGCCAGCACTACGACAGGGGTTGGCTATGGCTACACCTTC
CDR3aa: CASTTTGVGYGYTF

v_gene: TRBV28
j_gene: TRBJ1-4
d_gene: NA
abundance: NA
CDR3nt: TGTGCCAGCAGCCTAGACAGAACTAATGAAAAACTGTTTTTT
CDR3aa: CASSLDRTNEKLFF

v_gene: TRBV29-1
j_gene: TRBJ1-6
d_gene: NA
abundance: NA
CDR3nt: TGCAGCGTTTCGACCGGGAATAATTCACCCCTCCACTTT
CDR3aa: CSVSTGNNSPLHF

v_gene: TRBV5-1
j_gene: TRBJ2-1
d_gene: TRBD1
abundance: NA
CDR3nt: TGCGCCAGCAGCTCTGACAGGGGGTTTATTGATGAGCAGTTCTTC
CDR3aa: CASSSDRGFIDEQFF

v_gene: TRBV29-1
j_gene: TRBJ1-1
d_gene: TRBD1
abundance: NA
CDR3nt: TGCAGCGTTGTAGGGGGCGGTACTGAAGCTTTCTTT
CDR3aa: CSVVGGGTEAFF

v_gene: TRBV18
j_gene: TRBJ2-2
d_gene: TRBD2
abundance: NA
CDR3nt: TGTGCCAGCTCACCACCTGAGGCCCCTAGCGGCCACGGGGAGCTGTTTTTT
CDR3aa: CASSPPEAPSGHGELFF

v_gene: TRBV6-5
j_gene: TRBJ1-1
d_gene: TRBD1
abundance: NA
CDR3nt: TGTGCCAGCAGTTCAATTGGGACAGCCACTGAAGCTTTCTTT
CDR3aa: CASSSIGTATEAFF

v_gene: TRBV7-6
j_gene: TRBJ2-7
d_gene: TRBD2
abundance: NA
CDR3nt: TGTGCCAGCAGCCCCAGGGCTATAGCGGGTAGCTCCTACGAGCAGTACTTC
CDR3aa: CASSPRAIAGSSYEQYF

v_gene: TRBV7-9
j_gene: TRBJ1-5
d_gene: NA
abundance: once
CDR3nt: TGTGCCAGCAGCTTAGCGGGAGGGCGGTTCAATCAGCCCCAGCATTTT
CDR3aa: CASSLAGGRFNQPQHF

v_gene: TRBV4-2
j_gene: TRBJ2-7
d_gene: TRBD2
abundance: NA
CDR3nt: TGTGCCAGCAGCCCCCGCTATTGGCGGGGGAGCTCCTACGAGCAGTACTTC
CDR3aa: CASSPRYWRGSSYEQYF

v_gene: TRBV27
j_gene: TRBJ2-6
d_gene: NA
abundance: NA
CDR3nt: TGTGCCAGCAGTTTATTGAGGTCTGGGGCCAACGTCCTGACTTTC
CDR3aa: CASSLLRSGANVLTF

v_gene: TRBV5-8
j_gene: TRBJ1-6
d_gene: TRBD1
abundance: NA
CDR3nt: TGTGCCAGCAGCTTCGGAGGACAGGGGAAATCACCCCTCCACTTT
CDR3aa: CASSFGGQGKSPLHF

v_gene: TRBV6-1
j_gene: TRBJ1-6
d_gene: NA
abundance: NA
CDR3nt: TGTGCCAGCAGTGATCTTGTCAATTCACCCCTCCACTTT
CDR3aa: CASSDLVNSPLHF

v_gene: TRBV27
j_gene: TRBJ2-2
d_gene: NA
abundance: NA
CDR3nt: TGTGCCAGCAGTTTTGGTGGGAGTTCGCACACCGGGGAGCTGTTTTTT
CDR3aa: CASSFGGSSHTGELFF

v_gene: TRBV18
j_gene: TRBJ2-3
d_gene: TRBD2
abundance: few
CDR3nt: TGTGCCAGCTCGCCTCTGGGGTTGCTAGCGGGAAAGACCGCTCCGGGTAGCACAGATACGCAGTATTTT
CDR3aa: CASSPLGLLAGKTAPGSTDTQYF

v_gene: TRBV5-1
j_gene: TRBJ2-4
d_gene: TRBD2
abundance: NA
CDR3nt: TGCGCCAGCAGCGATAGCGGGGGGGCCAAAAACATTCAGTACTTC
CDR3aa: CASSDSGGAKNIQYF

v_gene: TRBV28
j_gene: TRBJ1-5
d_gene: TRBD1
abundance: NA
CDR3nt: TGTGCCAGCAGCTCAGGGACAGGGAGCAATCAGCCCCAGCATTTT
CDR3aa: CASSSGTGSNQPQHF

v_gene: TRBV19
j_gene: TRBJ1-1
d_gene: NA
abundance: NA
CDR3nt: TGTGCCAGTAGTATACAGGGGTACACTGAAGCTTTCTTT
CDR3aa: CASSIQGYTEAFF

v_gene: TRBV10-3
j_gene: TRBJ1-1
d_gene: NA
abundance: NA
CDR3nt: TGTGCCATCAGAACAGAGGGCACTGAAGCTTTCTTT
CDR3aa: CAIRTEGTEAFF

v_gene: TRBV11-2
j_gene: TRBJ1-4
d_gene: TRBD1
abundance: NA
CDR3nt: TGTGCCAGCAGCCCGACAGGGGCTAATGAAAAACTGTTTTTT
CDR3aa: CASSPTGANEKLFF

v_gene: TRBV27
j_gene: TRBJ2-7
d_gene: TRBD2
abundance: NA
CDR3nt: TGTGCCAGCAGTTTGGGACTACTTCCCTACGAGCAGTACTTC
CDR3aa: CASSLGLLPYEQYF

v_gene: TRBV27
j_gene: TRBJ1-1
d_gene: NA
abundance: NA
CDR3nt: TGTGCCAGCAGTGGTACCCAGGGAGGCACTGAAGCTTTCTTT
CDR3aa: CASSGTQGGTEAFF

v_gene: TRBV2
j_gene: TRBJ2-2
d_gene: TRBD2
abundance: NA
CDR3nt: TGTGCCAGCAGTGATTCCACGGGAGGGCCGACCACCGGGGAGCTGTTTTTT
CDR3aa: CASSDSTGGPTTGELFF

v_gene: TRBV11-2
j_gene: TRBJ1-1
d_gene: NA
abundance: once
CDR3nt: TGTGCCAGCAGCTTAGACGGTACGGGGGGTACTGAAGCTTTCTTT
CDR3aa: CASSLDGTGGTEAFF